This T cell receptor beta chain derives from a study of CD8+ T cells in alopecia areata. CDR1 LNHDA and CDR2 SQIVND come from the germline V gene (reference sequence). There are 13 residues in the CDR3. V was cut by 5 bases and J by 1 base, with 5 bases left in between. Described treatment: oral pan-JAK inhibitor, 5-10 mg twice daily. Sequencing relied on a cDNA template that was reverse transcribed from extracted RNA. Sequencing used immunoSEQ multiplex PCR; TCRdb keeps in-frame clones, though not all of them. The sample consists of 150,000 to 200,000 clones, 64% of them appearing once. The chain carries TRBV19 and TRBJ2-2; no firm D call. The source material was CD4+ T cells sorted from blood, sampled between weeks 47 and 50, from a patient treated with tofacitinib. The source is a human donor with alopecia areata. CDR3 nucleotides: TGTGCCAGTAGTGCCGGGAACACCGGGGAGCTGTTTTTT. As protein: CASSAGNTGELFF.